The source of this T cell receptor (beta chain) is a study of blood T cell repertoires in COVID-19. Overall study: Collection of acute and convalescent COVID-19 samples took place in the United States, Italy and Spain.

Germline values: CDR1 KGHSH, CDR2 LQKENI. The J segment lost 1 base and the V segment lost 4 bases, leaving 2 bases of the junction unmatched. The CDR3 is 14 amino acids. Authors' processing steps: The authors estimated nucleated cell counts from reference gene primer amplification. Profiled with immunoSEQ multiplex PCR; TCRdb holds only in-frame clones, not every one. Clone size and V and J calls were adopted from that table, with D and trimming inferred from the DNA. The sample contains over 75,000 clones, 88% of which appear only once. Sequenced sample: peripheral blood. The J gene is TRBJ2-3, the V gene TRBV18; 7 nucleotides agree with TRBD1. The receptor comes from a man aged 45-60 years with COVID-19, enrolled during active disease. As DNA, the CDR3 is TGTGCCAGCTCACGGACAGGAGGCACAGATACGCAGTATTTT. Translation: CASSRTGGTDTQYF.